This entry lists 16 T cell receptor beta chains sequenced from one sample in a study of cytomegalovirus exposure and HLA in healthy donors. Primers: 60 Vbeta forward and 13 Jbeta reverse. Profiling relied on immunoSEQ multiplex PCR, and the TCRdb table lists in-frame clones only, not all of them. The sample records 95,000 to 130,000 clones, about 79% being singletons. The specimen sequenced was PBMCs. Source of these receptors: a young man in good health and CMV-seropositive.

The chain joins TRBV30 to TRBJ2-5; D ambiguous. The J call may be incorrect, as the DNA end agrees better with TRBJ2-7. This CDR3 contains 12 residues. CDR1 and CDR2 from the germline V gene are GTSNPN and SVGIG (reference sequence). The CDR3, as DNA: TGTGCCTGGAGTATGGACTCCTACGAGCAGTACTTC. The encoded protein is CAWSMDSYEQYF.

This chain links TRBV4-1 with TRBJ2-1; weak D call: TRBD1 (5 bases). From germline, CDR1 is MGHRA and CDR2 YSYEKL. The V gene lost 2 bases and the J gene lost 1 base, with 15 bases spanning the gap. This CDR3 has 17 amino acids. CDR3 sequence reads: CASSQLIDSFSYNEQFF. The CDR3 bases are TGCGCCAGCAGCCAACTAATTGACAGTTTTTCCTACAATGAGCAGTTCTTC.

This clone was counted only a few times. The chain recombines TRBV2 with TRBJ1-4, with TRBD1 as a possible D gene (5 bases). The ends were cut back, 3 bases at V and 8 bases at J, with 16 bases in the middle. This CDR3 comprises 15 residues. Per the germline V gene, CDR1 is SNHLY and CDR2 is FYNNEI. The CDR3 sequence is CASSDWGGPIEKLFF. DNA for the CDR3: TGTGCCAGCAGTGATTGGGGGGGACCAATCGAAAAACTGTTTTTT.

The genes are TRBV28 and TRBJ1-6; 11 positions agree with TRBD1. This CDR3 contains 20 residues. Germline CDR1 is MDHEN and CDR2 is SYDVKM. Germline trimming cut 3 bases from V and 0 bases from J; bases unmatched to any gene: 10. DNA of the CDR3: TGTGCCAGCAGTTTTGCCGGACAGGGGGCTATCAGCTCCTATAATTCACCCCTCCACTTT. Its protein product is CASSFAGQGAISSYNSPLHF. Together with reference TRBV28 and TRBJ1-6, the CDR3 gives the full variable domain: DVKVTQSSRYLVKRTGEKVFLECVQDMDHENMFWYRQDPGLGLRLIYFSYDVKMKEKGDIPEGYSVSREKKERFSLILESASTNQTSMYLCASSFAGQGAISSYNSPLHFGNGTRLTVT.

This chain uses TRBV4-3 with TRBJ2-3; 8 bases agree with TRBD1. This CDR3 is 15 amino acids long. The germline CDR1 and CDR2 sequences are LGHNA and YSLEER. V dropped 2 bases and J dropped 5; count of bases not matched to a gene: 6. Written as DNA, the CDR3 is TGCGCCAGCAGCCAACACGGACAGGGCGGAGATACGCAGTATTTT. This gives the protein CASSQHGQGGDTQYF.

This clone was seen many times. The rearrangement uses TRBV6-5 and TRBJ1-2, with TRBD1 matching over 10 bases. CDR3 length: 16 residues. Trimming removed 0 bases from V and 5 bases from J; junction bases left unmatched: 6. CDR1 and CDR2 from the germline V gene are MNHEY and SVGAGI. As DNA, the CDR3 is TGTGCCAGCAGTTACTCCCGGACAGGGGGAGGATATGGCTACACCTTC. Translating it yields CASSYSRTGGGYGYTF.

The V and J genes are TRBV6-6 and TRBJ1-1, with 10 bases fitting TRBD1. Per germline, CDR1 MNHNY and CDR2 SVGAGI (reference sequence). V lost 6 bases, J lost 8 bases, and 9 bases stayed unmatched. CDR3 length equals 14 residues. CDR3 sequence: CASSRGQGGTEAFF. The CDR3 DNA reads TGTGCCAGCAGCAGAGGACAGGGGGGGACAGAAGCTTTCTTT.

The CDR3 loop reads CASSLVGTTYEQYF. CDR3 nucleotides: TGTGCCAGCAGCTTGGTAGGGACAACCTACGAGCAGTACTTC. The genes are TRBV5-6 and TRBJ2-7; D is perhaps TRBD1 (6 bases). The V gene's germline CDR1 is SGHDT and CDR2 YYEEEE. The CDR3 consists of 14 residues. Trimming removed 0 bases at V and 2 bases at J, with 9 bases between.

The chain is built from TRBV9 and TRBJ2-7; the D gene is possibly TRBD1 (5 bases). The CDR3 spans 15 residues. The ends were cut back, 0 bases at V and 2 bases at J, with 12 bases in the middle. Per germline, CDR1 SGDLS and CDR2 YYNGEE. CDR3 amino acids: CASSVGEGVAYEQYF. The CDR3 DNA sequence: TGTGCCAGCAGCGTAGGCGAAGGGGTGGCCTACGAGCAGTACTTC.

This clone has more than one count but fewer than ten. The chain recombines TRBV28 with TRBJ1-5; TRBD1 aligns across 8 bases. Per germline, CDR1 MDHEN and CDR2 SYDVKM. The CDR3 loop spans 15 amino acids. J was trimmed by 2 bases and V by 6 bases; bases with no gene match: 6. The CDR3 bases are TGTGCCAGCAGCTCAGGGGGCCGGGGCAATCAGCCCCAGCATTTT. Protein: CASSSGGRGNQPQHF.

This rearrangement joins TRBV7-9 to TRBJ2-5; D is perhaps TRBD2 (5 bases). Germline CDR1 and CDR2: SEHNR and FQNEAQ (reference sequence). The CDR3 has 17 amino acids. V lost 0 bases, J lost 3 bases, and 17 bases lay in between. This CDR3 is CASSLAKRGPVEETQYF. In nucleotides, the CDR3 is TGTGCCAGCAGCTTAGCCAAAAGAGGGCCAGTGGAAGAGACCCAGTACTTC.

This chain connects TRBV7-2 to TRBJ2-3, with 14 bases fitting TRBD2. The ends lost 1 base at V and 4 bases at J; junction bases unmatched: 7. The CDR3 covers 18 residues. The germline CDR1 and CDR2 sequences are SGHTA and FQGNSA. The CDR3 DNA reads TGTGCCAGCAGCTTAGTGGGACTAGCGGGAGTAGGCCCAGATACGCAGTATTTT. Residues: CASSLVGLAGVGPDTQYF. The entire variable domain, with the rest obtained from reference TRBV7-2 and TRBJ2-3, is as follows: GAGVSQSPSNKVTEKGKDVELRCDPISGHTALYWYRQSLGQGLEFLIYFQGNSAPDKSGLPSDRFSAERTGGSVSTLTIQRTQQEDSAVYLCASSLVGLAGVGPDTQYFGPGTRLTVL.

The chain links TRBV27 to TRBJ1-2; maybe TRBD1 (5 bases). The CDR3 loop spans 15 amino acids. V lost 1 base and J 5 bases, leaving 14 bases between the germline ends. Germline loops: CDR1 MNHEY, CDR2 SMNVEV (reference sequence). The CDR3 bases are TGTGCCAGCAGTTTATATCCAGGGCCAAGATATGGCTACACCTTC. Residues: CASSLYPGPRYGYTF.

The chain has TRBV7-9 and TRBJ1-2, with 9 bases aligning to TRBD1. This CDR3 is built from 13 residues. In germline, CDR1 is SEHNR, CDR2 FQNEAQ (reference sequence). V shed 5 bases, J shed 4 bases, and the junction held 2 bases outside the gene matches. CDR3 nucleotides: TGTGCCAGCAGCGTGGGACAGGGCTATGGCTACACCTTC. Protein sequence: CASSVGQGYGYTF.

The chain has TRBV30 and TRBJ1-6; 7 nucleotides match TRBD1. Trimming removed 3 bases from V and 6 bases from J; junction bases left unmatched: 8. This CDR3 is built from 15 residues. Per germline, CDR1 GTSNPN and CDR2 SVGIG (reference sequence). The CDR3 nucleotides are TGTGCCTGGAGCAGTCTCGGGACAGTTAATTCACCCCTCCACTTT. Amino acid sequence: CAWSSLGTVNSPLHF.

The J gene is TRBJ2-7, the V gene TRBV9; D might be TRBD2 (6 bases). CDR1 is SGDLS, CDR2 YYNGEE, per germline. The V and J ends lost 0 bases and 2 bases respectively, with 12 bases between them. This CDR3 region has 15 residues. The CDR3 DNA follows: TGTGCCAGCAGCGTAGGGGGGGACCCTGCCTACGAGCAGTACTTC. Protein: CASSVGGDPAYEQYF.